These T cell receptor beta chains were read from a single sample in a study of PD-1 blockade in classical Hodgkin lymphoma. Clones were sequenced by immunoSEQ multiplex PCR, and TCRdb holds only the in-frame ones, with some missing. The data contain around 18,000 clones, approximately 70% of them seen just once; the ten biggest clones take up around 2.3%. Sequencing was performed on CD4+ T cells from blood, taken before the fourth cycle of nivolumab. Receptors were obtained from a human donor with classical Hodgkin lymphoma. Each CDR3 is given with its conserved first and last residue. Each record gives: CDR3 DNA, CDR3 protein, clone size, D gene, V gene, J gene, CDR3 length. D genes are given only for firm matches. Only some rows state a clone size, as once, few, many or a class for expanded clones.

CDR3 DNA: TGTGCCAGCAGTTTCGCCCGGACACCCTCTGGAAACACCATATATTTT
CDR3 protein: CASSFARTPSGNTIYF
clone size: few
D gene: .
V gene: TRBV6-5
J gene: TRBJ1-3
CDR3 length: 16

CDR3 DNA: TGCGCCAGCAGCTTGGGACGTGTGAGAGAGACCCAGTACTTC
CDR3 protein: CASSLGRVRETQYF
clone size: few
D gene: .
V gene: TRBV5-1
J gene: TRBJ2-5
CDR3 length: 14

CDR3 DNA: TGTGCCTGGAGTCCCCCGGGGTCGGGCAATCAGCCCCAGCATTTT
CDR3 protein: CAWSPPGSGNQPQHF
clone size: few
D gene: .
V gene: TRBV30
J gene: TRBJ1-5
CDR3 length: 15

CDR3 DNA: TGCGCCAGCAGCCACCGAGGGCCGGGAAACACCATATATTTT
CDR3 protein: CASSHRGPGNTIYF
clone size: few
D gene: .
V gene: TRBV4-3
J gene: TRBJ1-3
CDR3 length: 14

CDR3 DNA: TGTGCCAGTAGTACCCCGGGACGCCGAATTAACACAGATACGCAGTATTTT
CDR3 protein: CASSTPGRRINTDTQYF
clone size: .
D gene: .
V gene: TRBV19
J gene: TRBJ2-3
CDR3 length: 17

CDR3 DNA: TGTGCCAGCAGCCAATCACCAGGTGGGGAGACCCAGTACTTC
CDR3 protein: CASSQSPGGETQYF
clone size: few
D gene: .
V gene: TRBV4-2
J gene: TRBJ2-5
CDR3 length: 14

CDR3 DNA: TGTGCCAGCAGTTTTTCGGGACAGGGTAATTCACCCCTCCACTTT
CDR3 protein: CASSFSGQGNSPLHF
clone size: .
D gene: TRBD1
V gene: TRBV28
J gene: TRBJ1-6
CDR3 length: 15

CDR3 DNA: TGTGCCAGCAGCTTAGCGATAACTGTCATGAACAATGAGCAGTTCTTC
CDR3 protein: CASSLAITVMNNEQFF
clone size: .
D gene: .
V gene: TRBV7-2
J gene: TRBJ2-1
CDR3 length: 16

CDR3 DNA: TGTGCCAGCAGCTTAACTCAGGCGCCTGGGCAGGACGAGCAGTACTTC
CDR3 protein: CASSLTQAPGQDEQYF
clone size: once
D gene: .
V gene: TRBV7-9
J gene: TRBJ2-7
CDR3 length: 16

CDR3 DNA: TGTGCCAGTGACCCCGGGGAGGGACCCAATGAGCAGTTCTTC
CDR3 protein: CASDPGEGPNEQFF
clone size: .
D gene: TRBD2
V gene: TRBV19
J gene: TRBJ2-1
CDR3 length: 14

CDR3 DNA: TGTGCCAGCAGCTTCGAAGCGGGGGTTCATGGCAATGAGCAGTTCTTC
CDR3 protein: CASSFEAGVHGNEQFF
clone size: .
D gene: TRBD2
V gene: TRBV5-4
J gene: TRBJ2-1
CDR3 length: 16